Below are 13 T cell receptor beta chains sequenced from a single sample in a study of control samples from healthy donors and cancer patients. Clones were sequenced by immunoSEQ multiplex PCR, and TCRdb holds only the in-frame ones, with some missing. The table shows about 120,000 clones, with 87% occurring only once. Sample: blood. The receptors originated from a man aged 25 to 40 in good health.

The count of this clone is one. The V call is TRBV24-1, the J call TRBJ1-2; TRBD1 aligns across 9 bases. Unmatched junction bases numbered 6, after V lost 9 bases and J lost 8 bases. The CDR3 is made up of 12 amino acids. From germline, CDR1 is KGHDR and CDR2 SFDVKD. The DNA for the CDR3 is TGTGCCACCGCGGGACAGGGCGAAGGCTACACCTTC. This translates into CATAGQGEGYTF.

This clone was seen once. The chain combines TRBV11-3 with TRBJ2-3; TRBD2 might be the D (6 bases). Trimming left V 5 bases short and J 2 bases short, with 14 bases between. This CDR3 comprises 15 residues. Germline CDR1 and CDR2: SGHNT and YENEEA. CDR3 protein: CASSPWGDLTDTQYF. The CDR3 bases are TGTGCCAGCAGCCCCTGGGGGGATCTCACAGATACGCAGTATTTT. The full variable domain, its missing parts supplied by reference TRBV11-3 and TRBJ2-3, is EAGVVQSPRYKIIEKKQPVAFWCNPISGHNTLYWYLQNLGQGPELLIRYENEEAVDDSQLPKDRFSAERLKGVDSTLKIQPAELGDSAVYLCASSPWGDLTDTQYFGPGTRLTVL.

CDR3 nucleotides: TGCGCCAGCAGCAGGGATTCTGGAAACACCATATATTTT. This encodes CASSRDSGNTIYF. The V call is TRBV5-1, the J call TRBJ1-3; D is unclear. CDR3 length equals 13 residues. Per the germline V gene, CDR1 is SGHRS and CDR2 is YFSETQ. V shed 4 bases and J shed 1 base, with 6 bases lying between them.

This chain uses TRBV11-3 with TRBJ2-2; no definite D call. Looked up from germline, CDR1 is SGHNT and CDR2 is YENEEA. The CDR3 totals 12 residues. V dropped 4 bases and J dropped 9 bases, with 9 bases sitting between them. CDR3 nucleotides: TGTGCCAGCAGCTCCTCATCCTGGGAGCTGTTTTTT. This gives the protein CASSSSSWELFF.

J is TRBJ1-1 and V is TRBV2, with D maybe TRBD1 (5 bases). This CDR3 comprises 14 residues. Trimming stripped 2 bases from V and 4 bases from J, with 11 bases between. From germline, CDR1 is SNHLY and CDR2 FYNNEI. CDR3 nucleotides: TGTGCCAGCAGTGAATGGCAGGGCCGCACTGAAGCTTTCTTT. Amino acids: CASSEWQGRTEAFF. The complete variable domain, with remaining parts taken from reference TRBV2 and TRBJ1-1, reads EPEVTQTPSHQVTQMGQEVILRCVPISNHLYFYWYRQILGQKVEFLVSFYNNEISEKSEIFDDQFSVERPDGSNFTLKIRSTKLEDSAMYFCASSEWQGRTEAFFGQGTRLTVV.

The chain carries TRBV4-1 and TRBJ2-7; TRBD1 matches 8 bases. The junction had 8 bases not matched to a gene; V was cut back by 3 bases and J by 4 bases. CDR1 MGHRA and CDR2 YSYEKL come from the germline V gene. The CDR3 runs to 15 residues. DNA for the CDR3: TGCGCCAGCAGCCAGCCATCCAGGGGGCTATACGAGCAGTACTTC. Protein sequence: CASSQPSRGLYEQYF.

The chain is built from TRBV5-1 and TRBJ1-6; possibly TRBD1 for D (5 bases). Germline CDR1 SGHRS, CDR2 YFSETQ. This CDR3 has 15 amino acids. Trimming removed 0 bases at V and 4 bases at J, with 8 bases between. CDR3 loop: CASSLDGAYNSPLHF. The CDR3 DNA follows: TGCGCCAGCAGCTTGGACGGGGCTTATAATTCACCCCTCCACTTT.

The chain links TRBV4-2 to TRBJ2-5; no firm D call. The CDR3 length is 16 residues. Germline loops: CDR1 LGHNA, CDR2 YNFKEQ. V was pared by 1 base and J by 2 bases, with 14 bases between. The CDR3 region is CASSQAIVQPQETQYF. The CDR3 DNA follows: TGTGCCAGCAGCCAAGCAATAGTTCAACCTCAAGAGACCCAGTACTTC.

The chain has TRBV27 and TRBJ1-5; the match to TRBD1 covers 8 bases. The J segment lost 4 bases and the V segment lost 5 bases, leaving 4 bases of the junction unmatched. CDR1 is MNHEY, CDR2 SMNVEV, per germline (reference sequence). The CDR3 is 14 residues long. As DNA, the CDR3 is TGTGCCAGCAGTGGGACAGGAGGGAATCAGCCCCAGCATTTT. It specifies CASSGTGGNQPQHF.

The chain has TRBV2 and TRBJ2-5; D possibly uses TRBD1 or TRBD2 (5 bases each). Deletions cut 2 bases from V and 5 bases from J, with 18 bases between. Germline lookup yields CDR1 SNHLY and CDR2 FYNNEI. The CDR3 sequence is 16 residues long. The CDR3 loop reads CASSEQGPAGSETQYF. The CDR3 DNA follows: TGTGCCAGCAGTGAACAGGGACCGGCTGGGTCGGAGACCCAGTACTTC.

CDR3 coding DNA: TGTGCCAGCTCACCACCGACAGGGGGGGTAACTGGGGCCAACGTCCTGACTTTC. Protein product: CASSPPTGGVTGANVLTF. The rearrangement links TRBV18 to TRBJ2-6; 9 bases match TRBD1. Germline CDR1 is KGHSH and CDR2 is LQKENI. The J segment lost 2 bases and the V segment lost 0 bases, leaving 5 bases of the junction unmatched. This CDR3 contains 18 residues. The full variable domain, its missing parts supplied by reference TRBV18 and TRBJ2-6, is NAGVMQNPRHLVRRRGQEARLRCSPMKGHSHVYWYRQLPEEGLKFMVYLQKENIIDESGMPKERFSAEFPKEGPSILRIQQVVRGDSAAYFCASSPPTGGVTGANVLTFGAGSRLTVL.

V usage is TRBV19 and J usage is TRBJ1-1, with 7 positions matching TRBD1. In germline, CDR1 is LNHDA, CDR2 SQIVND (reference sequence). Unmatched junction bases numbered 8, after V lost 5 bases and J lost 8 bases. The CDR3 consists of 13 residues. The CDR3 DNA sequence: TGTGCCAGTAGTCTGCGGGACAGCGCAGAAGCTTTCTTT. Amino acid sequence: CASSLRDSAEAFF.

The chain joins TRBV2 to TRBJ1-1; no clear D gene. Germline V lookup: CDR1 SNHLY, CDR2 FYNNEI. There are 14 residues in the CDR3. V lost 6 bases, J lost 1 base, and 12 bases lay in between. Written as DNA, the CDR3 is TGTGCCAGCAGCCTGACATTCGAGAACACTGAAGCTTTCTTT. Its protein product is CASSLTFENTEAFF.